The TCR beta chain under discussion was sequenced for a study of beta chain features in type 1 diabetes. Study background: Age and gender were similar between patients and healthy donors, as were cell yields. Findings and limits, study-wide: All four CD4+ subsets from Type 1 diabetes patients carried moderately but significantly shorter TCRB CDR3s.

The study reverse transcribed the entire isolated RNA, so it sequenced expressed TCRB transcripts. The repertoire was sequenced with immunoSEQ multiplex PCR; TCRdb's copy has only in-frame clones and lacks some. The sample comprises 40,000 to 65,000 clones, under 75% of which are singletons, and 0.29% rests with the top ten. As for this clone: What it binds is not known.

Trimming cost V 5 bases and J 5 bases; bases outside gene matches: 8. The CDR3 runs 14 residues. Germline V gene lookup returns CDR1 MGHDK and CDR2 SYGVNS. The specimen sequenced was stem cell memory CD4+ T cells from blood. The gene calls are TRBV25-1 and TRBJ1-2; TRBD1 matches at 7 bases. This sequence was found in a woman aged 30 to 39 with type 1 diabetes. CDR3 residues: CASSYRGSQYGYTF. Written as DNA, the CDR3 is TGTGCCAGCAGTTACAGGGGAAGTCAGTATGGCTACACCTTC.